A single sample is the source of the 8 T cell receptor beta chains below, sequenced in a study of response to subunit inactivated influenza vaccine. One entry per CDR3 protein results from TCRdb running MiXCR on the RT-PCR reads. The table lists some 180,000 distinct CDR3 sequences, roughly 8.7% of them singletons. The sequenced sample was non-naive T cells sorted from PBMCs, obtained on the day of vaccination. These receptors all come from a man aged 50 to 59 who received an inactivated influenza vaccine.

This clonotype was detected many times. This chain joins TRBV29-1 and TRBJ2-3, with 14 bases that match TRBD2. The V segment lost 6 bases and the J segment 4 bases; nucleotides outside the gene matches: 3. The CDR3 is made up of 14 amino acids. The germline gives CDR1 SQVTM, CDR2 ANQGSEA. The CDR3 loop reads CSVTSGRAADTQYF. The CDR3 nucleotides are TGCAGCGTGACTAGCGGGAGGGCCGCAGATACGCAGTATTTT.

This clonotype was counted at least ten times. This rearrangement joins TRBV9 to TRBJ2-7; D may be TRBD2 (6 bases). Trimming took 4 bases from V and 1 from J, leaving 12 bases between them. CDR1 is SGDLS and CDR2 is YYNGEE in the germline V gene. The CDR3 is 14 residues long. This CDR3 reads CASSPGTESYEQYF. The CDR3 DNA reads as TGTGCCAGCAGCCCCGGGACTGAATCCTACGAGCAGTACTTC. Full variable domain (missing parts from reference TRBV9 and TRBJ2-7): DSGVTQTPKHLITATGQRVTLRCSPRSGDLSVYWYQQSLDQGLQFLIQYYNGEERAKGNILERFSAQQFPDLHSELNLSSLELGDSALYFCASSPGTESYEQYFGPGTRLTVT.

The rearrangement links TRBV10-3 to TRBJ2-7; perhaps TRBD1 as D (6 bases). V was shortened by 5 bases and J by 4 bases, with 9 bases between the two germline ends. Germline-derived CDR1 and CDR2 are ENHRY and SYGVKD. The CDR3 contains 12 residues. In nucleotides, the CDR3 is TGTGCCATCAGTACACAGGGATACGAGCAGTACTTC. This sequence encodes CAISTQGYEQYF.

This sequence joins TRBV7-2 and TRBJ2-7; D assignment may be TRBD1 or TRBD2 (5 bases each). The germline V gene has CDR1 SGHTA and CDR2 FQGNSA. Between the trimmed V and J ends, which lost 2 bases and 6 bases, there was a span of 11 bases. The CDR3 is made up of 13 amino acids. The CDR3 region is CASSLHGGGEQYF. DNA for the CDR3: TGTGCCAGCAGCTTACATGGGGGTGGCGAGCAGTACTTC.

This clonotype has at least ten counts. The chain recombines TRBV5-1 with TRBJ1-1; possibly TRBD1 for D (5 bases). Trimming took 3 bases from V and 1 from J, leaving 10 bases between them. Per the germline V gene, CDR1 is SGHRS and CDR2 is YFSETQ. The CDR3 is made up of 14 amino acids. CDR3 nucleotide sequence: TGCGCCAGCAGCTCGGGGACCCCGAACACTGAAGCTTTCTTT. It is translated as CASSSGTPNTEAFF.

The CDR3 region has the DNA TGCAGCGTTGAACAGACGGCTGGAAACACCATATATTTT. As protein: CSVEQTAGNTIYF. The chain joins TRBV29-1 to TRBJ1-3; D not resolved. CDR3 length equals 13 residues. Per the germline V gene, CDR1 is SQVTM and CDR2 is ANQGSEA. Between the trimmed V and J ends, which lost 2 bases and 2 bases, there was a span of 7 bases.

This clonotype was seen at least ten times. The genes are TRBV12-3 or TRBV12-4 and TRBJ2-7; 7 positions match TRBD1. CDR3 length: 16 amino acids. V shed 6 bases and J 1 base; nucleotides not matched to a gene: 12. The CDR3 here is CASSRYDRDRSYEQYF. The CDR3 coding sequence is TGTGCCAGCAGCCGATACGACAGGGATAGGTCCTACGAGCAGTACTTC.

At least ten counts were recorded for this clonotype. The CDR3 reads CASSYPGLADAKNEQFF. The CDR3 DNA reads as TGTGCCAGCAGTTACCCGGGACTAGCAGACGCAAAGAATGAGCAGTTCTTC. This sequence joins TRBV6-5 and TRBJ2-1, with TRBD2 identical over 9 bases. Trimming at V came to 2 bases and at J to 7 bases, leaving 12 bases not matched to a gene. This CDR3 is 17 amino acids long. Germline V gene sequence: CDR1 MNHEY, CDR2 SVGAGI.